This T cell receptor (beta chain) was profiled in a study of blood T cell repertoires in COVID-19. In the original processing: Reference gene primer amplification in the assay estimated nucleated cell counts. The method was immunoSEQ multiplex PCR; TCRdb's version includes in-frame clones alone and lacks a portion of them. That table is the source of V, J and clone size, and D and trimming were worked out from the DNA. The sample carries some 100,000 clones, 80% to 95% recorded once. The V gene's germline CDR1 is SEHNR and CDR2 FQNEAQ (reference sequence). The V segment lost 3 bases and the J segment 8 bases; nucleotides outside the gene matches: 11. The CDR3 extends over 16 amino acids.

The chain employs TRBV7-9 and TRBJ2-1; TRBD2 aligns across 9 bases. This TCR was sampled from a man between 65 and 85 years old with acute or convalescent COVID-19. Material for sequencing was peripheral blood. The CDR3 spells CASSFPPSGRIDEQFF. The CDR3 DNA reads as TGTGCCAGCAGCTTTCCCCCCAGCGGGAGGATCGATGAGCAGTTCTTC.